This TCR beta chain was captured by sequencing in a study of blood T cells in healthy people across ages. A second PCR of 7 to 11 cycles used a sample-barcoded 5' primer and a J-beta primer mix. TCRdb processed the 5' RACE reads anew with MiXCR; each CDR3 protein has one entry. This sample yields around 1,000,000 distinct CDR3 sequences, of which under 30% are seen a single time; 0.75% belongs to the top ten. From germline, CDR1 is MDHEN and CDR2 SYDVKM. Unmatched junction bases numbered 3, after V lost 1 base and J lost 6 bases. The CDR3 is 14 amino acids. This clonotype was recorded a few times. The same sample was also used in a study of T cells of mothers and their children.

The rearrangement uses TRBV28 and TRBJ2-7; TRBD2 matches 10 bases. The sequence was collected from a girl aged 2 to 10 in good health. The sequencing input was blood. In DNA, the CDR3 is TGTGCCAGCAGTTTATCACTAGCGGGATTCGAGCAGTACTTC. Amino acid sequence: CASSLSLAGFEQYF.